This T cell receptor (beta chain) was identified in a study of blood T cell repertoires in COVID-19. Study context: There were acute and convalescent COVID-19 samples, and they came from the United States, Italy and Spain. The analysed material was cDNA or gDNA that came from T cells, B-cell-depleted T cells, or PBMCs.

V shed 1 base and J shed 5 bases, with 9 bases lying between them. Germline values: CDR1 MNHEY, CDR2 SVGEGT. The CDR3 runs 13 residues. Original processing notes: Reference gene primer amplification in the assay estimated nucleated cell counts. The table came from immunoSEQ multiplex PCR; TCRdb's copy has only in-frame clones and leaves some out. That table is the source of V, J and clone size, and D and trimming were worked out from the DNA. The sample yields some 78,000 clones, approximately 86% seen once. This clone was picked up one time. This chain links TRBV6-2 or TRBV6-3 with TRBJ2-7; a possible D gene is TRBD2 (7 bases). The sequencing sample was made of peripheral blood. This clonotype was sampled from a man aged 45-65 years with active or convalescent COVID-19. CDR3 DNA: TGTGCCAGCAGTTACTGGGGGGGCAACGAGCAGTACTTC. This translates into CASSYWGGNEQYF.